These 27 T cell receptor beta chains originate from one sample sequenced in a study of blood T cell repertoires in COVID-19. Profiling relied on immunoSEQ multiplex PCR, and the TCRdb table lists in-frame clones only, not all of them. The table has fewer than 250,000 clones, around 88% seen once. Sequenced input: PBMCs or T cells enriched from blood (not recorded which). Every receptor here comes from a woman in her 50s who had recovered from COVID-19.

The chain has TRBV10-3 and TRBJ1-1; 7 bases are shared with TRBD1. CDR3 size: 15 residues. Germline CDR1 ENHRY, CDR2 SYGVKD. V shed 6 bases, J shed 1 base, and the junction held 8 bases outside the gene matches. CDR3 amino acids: CAIRDPGQTNTEAFF. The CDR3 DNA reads TGTGCCATCAGGGACCCGGGACAGACGAACACTGAAGCTTTCTTT.

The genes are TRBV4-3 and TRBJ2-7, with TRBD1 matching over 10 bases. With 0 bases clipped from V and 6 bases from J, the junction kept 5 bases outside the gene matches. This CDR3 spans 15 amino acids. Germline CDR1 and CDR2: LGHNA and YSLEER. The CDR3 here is CASSQDGTGVFEQYF. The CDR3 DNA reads TGCGCCAGCAGCCAAGATGGGACAGGGGTTTTCGAGCAGTACTTC.

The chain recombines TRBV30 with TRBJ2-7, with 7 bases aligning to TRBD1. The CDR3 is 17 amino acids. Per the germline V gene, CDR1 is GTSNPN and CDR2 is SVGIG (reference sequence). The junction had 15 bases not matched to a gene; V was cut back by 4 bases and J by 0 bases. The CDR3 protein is CAWTARTRQGSSYEQYF. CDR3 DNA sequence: TGTGCCTGGACAGCAAGAACAAGACAGGGCAGCTCCTACGAGCAGTACTTC.

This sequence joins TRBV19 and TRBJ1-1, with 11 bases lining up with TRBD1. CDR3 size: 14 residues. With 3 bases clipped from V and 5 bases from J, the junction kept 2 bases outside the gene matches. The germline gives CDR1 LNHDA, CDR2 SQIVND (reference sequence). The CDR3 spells CASSIGTGGTEAFF. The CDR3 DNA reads TGTGCCAGTAGTATCGGGACAGGGGGGACTGAAGCTTTCTTT.

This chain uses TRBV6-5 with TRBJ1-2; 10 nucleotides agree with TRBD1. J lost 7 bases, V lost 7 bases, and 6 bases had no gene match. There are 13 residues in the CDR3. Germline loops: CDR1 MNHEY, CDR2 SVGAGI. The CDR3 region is CASTWGTGAGYTF. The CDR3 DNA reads TGTGCCAGCACTTGGGGGACAGGGGCTGGCTACACCTTC.

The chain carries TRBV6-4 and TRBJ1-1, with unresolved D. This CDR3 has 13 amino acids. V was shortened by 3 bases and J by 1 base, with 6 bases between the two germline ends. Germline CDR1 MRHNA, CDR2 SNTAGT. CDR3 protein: CASSEQRNTEAFF. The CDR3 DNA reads TGTGCCAGCAGTGAACAGAGGAACACTGAAGCTTTCTTT.

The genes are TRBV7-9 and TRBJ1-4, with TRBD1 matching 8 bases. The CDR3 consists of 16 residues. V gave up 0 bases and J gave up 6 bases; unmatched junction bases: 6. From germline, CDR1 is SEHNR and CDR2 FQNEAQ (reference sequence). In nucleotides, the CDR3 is TGTGCCAGCAGCTTAGCTGGGCAGGGGGCTTATGAAAAACTGTTTTTT. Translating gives CASSLAGQGAYEKLFF.

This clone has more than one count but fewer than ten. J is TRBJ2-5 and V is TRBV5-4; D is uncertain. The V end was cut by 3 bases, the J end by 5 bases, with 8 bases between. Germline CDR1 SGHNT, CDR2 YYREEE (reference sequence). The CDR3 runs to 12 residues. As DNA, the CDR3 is TGTGCCAGCAGCTACAACGGGGAGACCCAGTACTTC. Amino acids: CASSYNGETQYF.

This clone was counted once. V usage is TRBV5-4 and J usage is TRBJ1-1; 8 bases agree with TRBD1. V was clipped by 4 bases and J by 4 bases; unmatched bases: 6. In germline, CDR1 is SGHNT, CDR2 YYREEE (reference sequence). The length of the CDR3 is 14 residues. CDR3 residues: CASSGKTGVTEAFF. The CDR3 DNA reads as TGTGCCAGCAGCGGAAAGACAGGGGTCACTGAAGCTTTCTTT. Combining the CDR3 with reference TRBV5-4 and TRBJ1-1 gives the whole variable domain ETGVTQSPTHLIKTRGQQVTLRCSSQSGHNTVSWYQQALGQGPQFIFQYYREEENGRGNFPPRFSGLQFPNYSSELNVNALELDDSALYLCASSGKTGVTEAFFGQGTRLTVV.

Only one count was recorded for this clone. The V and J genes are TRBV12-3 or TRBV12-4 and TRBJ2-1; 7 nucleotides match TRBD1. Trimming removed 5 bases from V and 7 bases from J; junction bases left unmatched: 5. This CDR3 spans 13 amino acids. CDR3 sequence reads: CASSRQGWNEQFF. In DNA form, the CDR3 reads TGTGCCAGCAGTCGACAGGGCTGGAATGAGCAGTTCTTC.

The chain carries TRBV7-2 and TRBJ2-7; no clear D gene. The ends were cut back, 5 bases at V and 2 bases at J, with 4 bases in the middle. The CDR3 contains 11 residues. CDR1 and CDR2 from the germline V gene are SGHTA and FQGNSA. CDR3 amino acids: CASSPTYEQYF. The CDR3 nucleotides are TGTGCCAGCAGCCCAACCTACGAGCAGTACTTC.

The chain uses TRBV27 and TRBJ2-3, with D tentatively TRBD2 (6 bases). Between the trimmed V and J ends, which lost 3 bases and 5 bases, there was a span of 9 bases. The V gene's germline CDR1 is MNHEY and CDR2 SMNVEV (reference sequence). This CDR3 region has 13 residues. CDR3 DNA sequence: TGTGCCAGCAGTTTTCTGGGGGGAGATACGCAGTATTTT. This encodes CASSFLGGDTQYF.

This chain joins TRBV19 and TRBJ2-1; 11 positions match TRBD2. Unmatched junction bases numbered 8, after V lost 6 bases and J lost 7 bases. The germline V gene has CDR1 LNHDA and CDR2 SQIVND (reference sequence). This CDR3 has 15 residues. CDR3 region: CASRVAGGPWNEQFF. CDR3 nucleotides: TGTGCCAGTAGAGTAGCGGGGGGGCCGTGGAATGAGCAGTTCTTC.

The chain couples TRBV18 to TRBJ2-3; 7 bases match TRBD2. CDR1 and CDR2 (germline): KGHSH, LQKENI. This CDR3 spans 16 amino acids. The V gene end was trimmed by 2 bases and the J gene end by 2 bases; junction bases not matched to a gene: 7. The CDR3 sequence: CASSPMGGGSTDTQYF. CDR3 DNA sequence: TGTGCCAGCTCACCAATGGGCGGGGGTTCCACAGATACGCAGTATTTT. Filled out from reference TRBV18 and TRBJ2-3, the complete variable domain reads NAGVMQNPRHLVRRRGQEARLRCSPMKGHSHVYWYRQLPEEGLKFMVYLQKENIIDESGMPKERFSAEFPKEGPSILRIQQVVRGDSAAYFCASSPMGGGSTDTQYFGPGTRLTVL.

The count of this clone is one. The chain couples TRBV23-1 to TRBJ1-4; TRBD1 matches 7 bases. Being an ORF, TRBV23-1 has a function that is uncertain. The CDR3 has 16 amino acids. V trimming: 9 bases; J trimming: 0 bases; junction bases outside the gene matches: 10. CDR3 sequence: CARTQGQGATNEKLFF. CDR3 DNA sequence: TGCGCCAGGACACAGGGGCAGGGGGCAACTAATGAAAAACTGTTTTTT.

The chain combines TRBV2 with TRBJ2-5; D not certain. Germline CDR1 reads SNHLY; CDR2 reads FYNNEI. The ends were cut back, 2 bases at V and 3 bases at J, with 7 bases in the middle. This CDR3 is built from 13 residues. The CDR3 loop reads CASSESPKETQYF. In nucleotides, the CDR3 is TGTGCCAGCAGTGAATCCCCTAAAGAGACCCAGTACTTC.

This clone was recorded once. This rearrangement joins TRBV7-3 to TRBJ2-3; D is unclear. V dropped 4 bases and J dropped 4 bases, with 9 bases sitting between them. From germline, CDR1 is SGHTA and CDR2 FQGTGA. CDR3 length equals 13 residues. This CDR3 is CASSSMLADTQYF. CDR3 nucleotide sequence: TGTGCCAGCAGCTCCATGCTAGCAGATACGCAGTATTTT.

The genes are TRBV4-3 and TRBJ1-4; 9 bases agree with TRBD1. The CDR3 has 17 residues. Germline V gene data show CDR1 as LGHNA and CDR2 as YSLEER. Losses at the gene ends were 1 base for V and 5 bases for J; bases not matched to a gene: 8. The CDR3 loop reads CASSQAPGGQGNEKLFF. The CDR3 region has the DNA TGCGCCAGCAGCCAAGCCCCTGGGGGACAGGGAAATGAAAAACTGTTTTTT.

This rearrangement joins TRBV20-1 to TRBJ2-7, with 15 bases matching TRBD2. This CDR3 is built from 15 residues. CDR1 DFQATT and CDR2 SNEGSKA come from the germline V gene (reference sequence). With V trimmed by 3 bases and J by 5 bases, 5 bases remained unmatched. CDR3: CSASSGLAGGHEQYF. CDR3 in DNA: TGCAGTGCTAGTTCGGGACTAGCGGGAGGCCACGAGCAGTACTTC.

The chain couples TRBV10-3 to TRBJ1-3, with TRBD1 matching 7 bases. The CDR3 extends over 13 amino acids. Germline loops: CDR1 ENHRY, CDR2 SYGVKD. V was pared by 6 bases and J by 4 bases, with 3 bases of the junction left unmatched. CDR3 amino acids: CAISGTDGNTIYF. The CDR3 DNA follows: TGTGCCATCAGCGGGACAGACGGAAACACCATATATTTT.

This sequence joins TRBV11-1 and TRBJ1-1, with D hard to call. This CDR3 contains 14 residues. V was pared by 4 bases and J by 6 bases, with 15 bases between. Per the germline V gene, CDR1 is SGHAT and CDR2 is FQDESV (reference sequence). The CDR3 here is CASSSGRHGPEAFF. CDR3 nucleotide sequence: TGTGCCAGCAGCTCCGGAAGACATGGGCCTGAAGCTTTCTTT.

The CDR3 DNA reads as TGTGCCAGCAGCCCATCTAGCGGGCTCAACGAGCAGTTCTTC. It yields the protein CASSPSSGLNEQFF. The chain recombines TRBV7-2 with TRBJ2-1; 8 nucleotides match TRBD2. There are 14 residues in the CDR3. Germline CDR1 is SGHTA and CDR2 is FQGNSA. Unmatched junction bases numbered 10, after V lost 5 bases and J lost 10 bases.

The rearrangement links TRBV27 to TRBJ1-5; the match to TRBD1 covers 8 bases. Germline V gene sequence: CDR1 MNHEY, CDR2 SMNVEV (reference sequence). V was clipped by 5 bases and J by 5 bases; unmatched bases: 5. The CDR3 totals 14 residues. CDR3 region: CASSPGRGHQPQHF. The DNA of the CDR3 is TGTGCCAGCAGTCCCGGCAGGGGGCATCAGCCCCAGCATTTT.

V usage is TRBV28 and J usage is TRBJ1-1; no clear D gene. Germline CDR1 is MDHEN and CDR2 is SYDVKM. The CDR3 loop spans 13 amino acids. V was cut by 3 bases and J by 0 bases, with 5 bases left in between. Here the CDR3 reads CASSLRVNTEAFF. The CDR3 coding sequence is TGTGCCAGCAGTTTGCGGGTGAACACTGAAGCTTTCTTT.

CDR3 sequence: CASSLRQTGLYGYTF. In nucleotides, the CDR3 is TGTGCCAGCAGTTTGCGGCAGACAGGCCTCTATGGCTACACCTTC. The chain carries TRBV27 and TRBJ1-2; TRBD1 might be the D (6 bases). Trimming shortened V by 3 bases and J by 4 bases, and 15 bases separated the two germline ends. CDR1 is MNHEY, CDR2 SMNVEV, per germline (reference sequence). The CDR3 is 15 amino acids.

CDR3 nucleotides: TGTGCCAGCAGACTAGCGGGAGGCCCCCCTTCCGCCAACGTCCTGACTTTC. Protein sequence: CASRLAGGPPSANVLTF. V and J are TRBV11-2 and TRBJ2-6, with TRBD2 identical over 12 bases. Germline values: CDR1 SGHAT, CDR2 FQNNGV. The CDR3 spans 17 residues. V was clipped by 6 bases and J by 7 bases; unmatched bases: 10.

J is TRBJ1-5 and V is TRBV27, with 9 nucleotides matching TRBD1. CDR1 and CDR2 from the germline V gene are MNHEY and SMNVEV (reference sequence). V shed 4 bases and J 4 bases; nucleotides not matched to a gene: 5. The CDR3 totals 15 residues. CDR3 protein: CASSSPTGGNQPQHF. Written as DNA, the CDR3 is TGTGCCAGCAGTTCTCCGACAGGGGGGAATCAGCCCCAGCATTTT.